The rows below give T cell receptor beta chains drawn from one sample of a study of blood T cell repertoires in COVID-19. Data came from immunoSEQ multiplex PCR; TCRdb stores just in-frame clones and leaves some out. The data hold 90,000 to 150,000 clones, with 79% observed a single time. Sequencing was performed on peripheral blood. All receptors derive from a woman older than 75 with acute or convalescent COVID-19. Each CDR3 is given without its conserved first and last residue.

J	V	CDR3
TRBJ1-2	TRBV6-5	ASAVRGEYGYT
TRBJ2-6	TRBV5-4	ASSLGGLAGSGANVLT
TRBJ2-1	TRBV11-2	ASSSRQDGQQF
TRBJ1-1	TRBV18	ASSTFGTPNTEAF
TRBJ1-3	TRBV11-1	ASSPGQGNTIY
TRBJ1-6	TRBV7-2	ASSLRVLNSPLH
TRBJ1-1	TRBV23-1	ASRQDRGEAF
TRBJ2-3	TRBV10-3	AISGLAGGFTDTQY
TRBJ1-1	TRBV10-3	AISDSSPGERTEAF
TRBJ1-2	TRBV30	ASPKDPGQGSYGYT
TRBJ2-7	TRBV7-2	ASSLNSQGEQY
TRBJ1-4	TRBV7-3	ASSRGVGEKLF
TRBJ2-7	TRBV18	ASSPGQGLNEQY
TRBJ2-3	TRBV7-2	ASSKDRGLTDTQY
TRBJ1-2	TRBV5-8	ASSTPGQGRDYGYT
TRBJ2-5	TRBV9	ASSVAGGLGETQY
TRBJ2-7	TRBV18	ASSPAGRSTYEQY
TRBJ1-1	TRBV19	ASARTGRVTEAF
TRBJ1-1	TRBV7-9	ASSVGGGLGTEAF
TRBJ1-2	TRBV5-1	ASSLYPGNYGYT
TRBJ2-1	TRBV19	ASRIGGGGRYNEQF
TRBJ1-2	TRBV23-1	ASISEGQNYGYT
TRBJ2-1	TRBV4-3	ASSPQHRVADNEQF
TRBJ1-2	TRBV4-3	ASSQDFLARGHGYT
TRBJ2-1	TRBV19	ASSTRTSGAGEQF
TRBJ2-3	TRBV7-3	ASSLGVAGDLQLTDTQY
TRBJ2-3	TRBV5-1	ASSLGQLTDTQY
TRBJ1-5	TRBV10-3	AISPQGANQPQH
TRBJ2-5	TRBV24-1	ATSDPGQGPETQY
TRBJ2-1	TRBV4-1	ASSQDNTGAFSNEQF
TRBJ2-1	TRBV11-3	ASSLDSEGVGNEQF
TRBJ1-1	TRBV11-2	ASSVGTGGSAEAF
TRBJ2-7	TRBV6-5	ASRRTSSYEQY
TRBJ1-1	TRBV18	ASSPFGVQPNTEAF
TRBJ1-2	TRBV7-2	ASSLGGQGYYGYT